Below are 2 T cell receptor beta chains sequenced from a single sample in a study of cytomegalovirus exposure and HLA in healthy donors. A multiplex PCR was run with 60 Vbeta primers and 13 Jbeta primers. Sequencing used immunoSEQ multiplex PCR; TCRdb keeps in-frame clones, though not all of them. The sample contains roughly 76,000 clones, 79% of which appear only once. Sequencing was performed on PBMCs. Receptors were obtained from a man between 25 and 39 years old in good health and CMV-seronegative.

This chain uses TRBV6-1 with TRBJ2-2, with D maybe TRBD1 (6 bases). This CDR3 region has 15 residues. V shed 5 bases and J shed 1 base, with 11 bases lying between them. CDR1 is MNHNS and CDR2 is SASEGT in the germline V gene. The CDR3 coding sequence is TGTGCCAGCAGTTCCGGGACACTGAACACCGGGGAGCTGTTTTTT. Protein sequence: CASSSGTLNTGELFF.

The V call is TRBV18, the J call TRBJ2-7; the match to TRBD1 covers 9 bases. The CDR3 is 16 amino acids. CDR1 is KGHSH and CDR2 is LQKENI in the germline V gene. With V trimmed by 3 bases and J by 3 bases, 9 bases remained unmatched. The CDR3 protein is CASSPLTGGSIYEQYF. The DNA for the CDR3 is TGTGCCAGCTCACCTTTAACAGGGGGCTCTATCTACGAGCAGTACTTC.